This TCR beta chain was sequenced for a study of spatial heterogeneity in lung cancer. Background on the study: A total of approximately 75 untreated early-stage non-small cell lung cancer patients served as donors. At a median of around two years after resection, follow-up PBMC samples were sequenced when available.

Each molecule of TCR cDNA was tagged with one unique molecular identifier. TCRdb itself ran the 5' RACE reads through MiXCR, one entry per CDR3 protein. The sample has 85,000 to 100,000 distinct CDR3 sequences; approximately 19% are singletons. Indicated time point: blood at routine non-recurrence follow-up after resection. From tumor, nontumor lung or frozen PBMC, whole RNA was taken unsorted for sequencing. The CDR3 contains 13 residues. The germline V gene encodes CDR1 DFQATT and CDR2 SNEGSKA (reference sequence). Trimming removed 1 base from V and 0 bases from J, with 5 bases in between. The table lists this clonotype with a few counts.

The source was PBMCs, collected at follow-up. This receptor was identified in a male donor with early-stage non-small cell lung cancer. This chain links TRBV20-1 with TRBJ2-3; D could derive from TRBD1 or TRBD2 (5 bases each). Written as DNA, the CDR3 is TGCAGTGCTAGAGGGGACAGCACAGATACGCAGTATTTT. Its translation is CSARGDSTDTQYF.